What follows are 27 T cell receptor beta chains derived from one specimen sequenced in a study of T cell responses to AZD1222 COVID-19 vaccine (dated by TCRdb to the early 2020s). The library was produced with the immunoSEQ multiplex PCR assay. TCRdb carries this immuneACCESS record with in-frame sequences only. Its versions omit some clonotypes, under half of them owing to an unresolved V gene in the studies checked, with the rest unexplained. A total of 120,000 to 150,000 clones appear in this sample, roughly 90% of them only once. The leading ten clones occupy around 3% of the sample. The time point label on this specimen signifies: baseline before first vaccination. The source material was peripheral blood, sampled on day 0 of AZD1222 vaccination. The receptors stem from an adult in good health.

The chain carries TRBV11-2 and TRBJ2-1; no reliable D call. The CDR3 has 12 residues. From germline, CDR1 is SGHAT and CDR2 FQNNGV. Between the trimmed V and J ends, which lost 1 base and 10 bases, there was a span of 8 bases. CDR3 sequence (DNA): TGTGCCAGCAGCTTAGCGGTGTACGAGCAGTTCTTC. It codes for CASSLAVYEQFF.

This rearrangement joins TRBV3-1 (or the pseudogene TRBV3-2) to TRBJ2-7, with D maybe TRBD2 (6 bases). CDR1 is LGHDT, CDR2 YNNKEL, per germline (reference sequence). The CDR3 runs 14 residues. V was clipped by 4 bases and J by 4 bases, with 14 bases between them. The CDR3 nucleotides read TGTGCCAGCAGCCTTCCGGGACTCGGATACGAGCAGTACTTC. Amino acid sequence: CASSLPGLGYEQYF.

The V call is TRBV11-2, the J call TRBJ2-5, with 9 bases lining up with TRBD2. CDR3 length: 16 residues. Germline trimming cut 5 bases from V and 2 bases from J; bases unmatched to any gene: 9. Germline V gene lookup returns CDR1 SGHAT and CDR2 FQNNGV. CDR3 residues: CASSPLAGVGQETQYF. CDR3 nucleotides: TGTGCCAGCAGCCCGTTAGCGGGAGTGGGACAAGAGACCCAGTACTTC.

This chain uses TRBV6-6 with TRBJ1-2, with 7 bases that match TRBD1. Looked up from germline, CDR1 is MNHNY and CDR2 is SVGAGI (reference sequence). V was clipped by 5 bases and J by 0 bases; unmatched bases: 6. The CDR3 contains 15 residues. The CDR3 loop reads CASSHRQGANYGYTF. CDR3 nucleotide sequence: TGTGCCAGCAGTCACCGACAGGGAGCTAACTATGGCTACACCTTC.

This chain uses TRBV28 with TRBJ2-1; 7 bases agree with TRBD1. V lost 3 bases to trimming and J lost 9 bases; unmatched junction nucleotides: 5. The CDR3 has 13 residues. In germline, CDR1 is MDHEN, CDR2 SYDVKM. The CDR3 loop is CASSLASGGEQFF. The CDR3 DNA reads as TGTGCCAGCAGTTTGGCCTCAGGGGGTGAGCAGTTCTTC.

CDR3 sequence reads: CASSQDFALSYEQYF. CDR3 nucleotide sequence: TGTGCCAGCAGCCAAGATTTTGCTCTATCCTACGAGCAGTACTTC. The V and J genes are TRBV3-1 (or the pseudogene TRBV3-2) and TRBJ2-7; no reliable D call. Per the germline V gene, CDR1 is LGHDT and CDR2 is YNNKEL (reference sequence). V gave up 0 bases and J gave up 1 base, with 10 bases separating them. The CDR3 is made up of 15 amino acids.

The V and J genes are TRBV5-1 and TRBJ2-5; 7 bases map to TRBD2. Germline assignment: CDR1 SGHRS and CDR2 YFSETQ. CDR3 size: 14 residues. With V trimmed by 7 bases and J by 4 bases, 10 bases remained unmatched. The CDR3 protein is CASRTSFEGETQYF. The CDR3 nucleotides are TGCGCCAGCCGGACTAGTTTTGAGGGAGAGACCCAGTACTTC. The full variable domain, completed using reference TRBV5-1 and TRBJ2-5, is KAGVTQTPRYLIKTRGQQVTLSCSPISGHRSVSWYQQTPGQGLQFLFEYFSETQRNKGNFPGRFSGRQFSNSRSEMNVSTLELGDSALYLCASRTSFEGETQYFGPGTRLLVL.

The chain is built from TRBV7-9 and TRBJ1-4; perhaps TRBD1 as D (5 bases). CDR1 and CDR2 from the germline V gene are SEHNR and FQNEAQ (reference sequence). Trimming removed 6 bases at V and 0 bases at J, with 14 bases between. This CDR3 has 16 residues. DNA of the CDR3: TGTGCCAGCAGTTCACGGGGGGGATCAACTAATGAAAAACTGTTTTTT. Its translation: CASSSRGGSTNEKLFF.

The CDR3 is CASSLAVLNMFVDTGELFF. CDR3 sequence (DNA): TGTGCCAGCAGCTTAGCGGTTTTGAATATGTTTGTGGACACCGGGGAGCTGTTTTTT. The chain uses TRBV11-2 and TRBJ2-2; D call uncertain. The germline V and J ends were trimmed by 1 base and 3 bases, with 21 bases remaining between them. Germline-derived CDR1 and CDR2 are SGHAT and FQNNGV. The CDR3 covers 19 residues.

The chain couples TRBV2 to TRBJ1-4; D is uncertain. Germline-derived CDR1 and CDR2 are SNHLY and FYNNEI. The V gene lost 4 bases and the J gene lost 0 bases, with 12 bases spanning the gap. The CDR3 loop spans 16 amino acids. DNA for the CDR3: TGTGCCAGCAGTGCCGCGGGAGTACCAACTAATGAAAAACTGTTTTTT. Encoded protein: CASSAAGVPTNEKLFF.

This chain uses TRBV6-5 with TRBJ1-2, with a tentative D call TRBD1 (5 bases). V gave up 8 bases and J gave up 6 bases, with 7 bases separating them. CDR3 length equals 10 residues. Looked up from germline, CDR1 is MNHEY and CDR2 is SVGAGI. Written as DNA, the CDR3 is TGTGCCAGCCTCAGGGATGGCTACACCTTC. Its translation is CASLRDGYTF.

The chain recombines TRBV7-2 with TRBJ1-2, with D possibly TRBD1 on 5 matching bases. V dropped 1 base and J dropped 7 bases, with 10 bases sitting between them. Germline assignment: CDR1 SGHTA and CDR2 FQGNSA. The CDR3 has 13 residues. CDR3 nucleotides: TGTGCCAGCAGCTTAGTCGGACAAGTTGGCTACACCTTC. The encoded protein is CASSLVGQVGYTF.

The rearrangement uses TRBV7-7 and TRBJ2-5, with a tentative D call TRBD1 (5 bases). Deletions cut 5 bases from V and 2 bases from J, with 18 bases between. Germline assignment: CDR1 SSHAT and CDR2 FNYEAQ (reference sequence). This CDR3 has 16 amino acids. CDR3 DNA sequence: TGTGCCAGCAGCGTCTTGCTAATAGGGGAACAAGAGACCCAGTACTTC. Translation: CASSVLLIGEQETQYF.

V and J are TRBV19 and TRBJ1-3; D is undetermined. The CDR3 consists of 14 residues. Per the germline V gene, CDR1 is LNHDA and CDR2 is SQIVND (reference sequence). The V and J ends lost 7 bases and 0 bases respectively, with 10 bases between them. CDR3 loop: CASTVVSSGNTIYF. DNA of the CDR3: TGTGCCAGTACGGTAGTGAGCTCTGGAAACACCATATATTTT.

This chain uses TRBV30 with TRBJ1-5, with 7 bases identical to TRBD1. The CDR3 runs 15 residues. V dropped 0 bases and J dropped 8; count of bases not matched to a gene: 10. CDR1 is GTSNPN and CDR2 is SVGIG in the germline V gene (reference sequence). The CDR3: CAWSVGDRLWEPQHF. The CDR3 bases are TGTGCCTGGAGTGTCGGGGACAGACTATGGGAGCCCCAGCATTTT.

The sample holds one count of this clone. The chain uses TRBV11-2 and TRBJ1-2; D is unclear. This CDR3 has 14 amino acids. The V gene's germline CDR1 is SGHAT and CDR2 FQNNGV. V dropped 5 bases and J dropped 6 bases, with 16 bases sitting between them. The CDR3 is CASSRYGGRDGYTF. The DNA of the CDR3 is TGTGCCAGCAGCCGGTATGGAGGGAGAGATGGCTACACCTTC.

This clone was counted once. V is TRBV5-1 and J is TRBJ1-5, with TRBD1 matching over 9 bases. Germline V gene data show CDR1 as SGHRS and CDR2 as YFSETQ. Trimming removed 4 bases from V and 2 bases from J; junction bases left unmatched: 7. The CDR3 is made up of 16 amino acids. The CDR3 DNA reads TGCGCCAGCAGCGTGAACAGGGGGCCTGGCAATCAGCCCCAGCATTTT. Residues: CASSVNRGPGNQPQHF.

This chain joins TRBV4-1 and TRBJ2-1, with D perhaps matching TRBD2 (5 bases). CDR3 length: 15 residues. CDR1 and CDR2 from the germline V gene are MGHRA and YSYEKL. V was clipped by 1 base and J by 1 base, with 8 bases between them. The chain's CDR3 is CASSQGTGSYNEQFF. For the CDR3, the DNA is TGCGCCAGCAGCCAAGGGACTGGTTCCTACAATGAGCAGTTCTTC.

The V call is TRBV14, the J call TRBJ1-2; 7 bases are a match to TRBD1. CDR1 is SGHDN and CDR2 is FVKESK in the germline V gene. Germline trimming cut 0 bases from V and 9 bases from J; bases unmatched to any gene: 7. The length of the CDR3 is 14 residues. The CDR3 DNA is TGTGCCAGCAGCCAAGAATTGACAGGGCCGAGCTACACCTTC. Encoded protein: CASSQELTGPSYTF.

The rearrangement joins TRBV5-1 to TRBJ2-7; the D gene is possibly TRBD1 (6 bases). Between the trimmed V and J ends, which lost 2 bases and 2 bases, there was a span of 11 bases. CDR3 length: 14 residues. In germline, CDR1 is SGHRS, CDR2 YFSETQ. Here the CDR3 DNA reads TGCGCCAGCAGCTTATCAGGGGCGGCCTACGAGCAGTACTTC. Residues: CASSLSGAAYEQYF.

The chain uses TRBV7-9 and TRBJ2-2; the D is unclear. The CDR3 is 14 residues long. Germline lookup yields CDR1 SEHNR and CDR2 FQNEAQ (reference sequence). V lost 0 bases and J 7 bases, leaving 9 bases between the germline ends. CDR3 amino acids: CASSLAVDGGELFF. CDR3 DNA: TGTGCCAGCAGCTTAGCTGTAGACGGCGGGGAGCTGTTTTTT.

The chain carries TRBV6-5 and TRBJ1-1; 8 bases fit TRBD1. The trim removed 8 bases at V and 4 bases at J, leaving 12 bases unmatched. The CDR3 consists of 15 residues. CDR1 is MNHEY and CDR2 is SVGAGI in the germline V gene. DNA for the CDR3: TGTGCCAGCGAGACAGGGGTTCAAACATTCACTGAAGCTTTCTTT. This sequence encodes CASETGVQTFTEAFF.

The J gene is TRBJ2-3, the V gene TRBV5-6; 8 bases agree with TRBD2. The CDR3 totals 15 residues. Trimming cost V 6 bases and J 1 base; bases outside gene matches: 7. CDR1 and CDR2 from the germline V gene are SGHDT and YYEEEE. CDR3 in amino acids: CASTRLARGTDTQYF. The CDR3, as DNA: TGTGCCAGCACTCGACTAGCGAGAGGCACAGATACGCAGTATTTT. The whole variable domain, filled in from reference TRBV5-6 and TRBJ2-3, reads DAGVTQSPTHLIKTRGQQVTLRCSPKSGHDTVSWYQQALGQGPQFIFQYYEEEERQRGNFPDRFSGHQFPNYSSELNVNALLLGDSALYLCASTRLARGTDTQYFGPGTRLTVL.

The chain recombines TRBV11-2 with TRBJ2-7; D unresolved. The CDR3 length is 13 residues. Looked up from germline, CDR1 is SGHAT and CDR2 is FQNNGV. Deletions cut 4 bases from V and 6 bases from J, with 13 bases between. The CDR3 is CASSSSSVGEQYF. The CDR3 nucleotides are TGTGCCAGCAGCTCATCCAGCGTTGGCGAGCAGTACTTC.

V is TRBV6-5 and J is TRBJ2-1; TRBD1 aligns across 10 bases. The CDR3 extends over 14 amino acids. Trimming took 7 bases from V and 6 from J; bases not matched to a gene: 6. Germline V gene sequence: CDR1 MNHEY, CDR2 SVGAGI. CDR3 DNA sequence: TGTGCCAGCAAGAGACAGGGGGCGGTCAATGAGCAGTTCTTC. Residues: CASKRQGAVNEQFF.

The chain combines TRBV15 with TRBJ2-7; TRBD1 agrees at 7 bases. Germline CDR1 is LNHNV and CDR2 is YYDKDF (reference sequence). V lost 4 bases, J lost 3 bases, and 9 bases stayed unmatched. The CDR3 is 15 residues long. The chain's CDR3 is CATSKGLAGGYEQYF. The CDR3 nucleotides are TGTGCCACCAGCAAGGGGCTGGCAGGGGGCTACGAGCAGTACTTC. Variable domain in full (rest from reference TRBV15 and TRBJ2-7): DAMVIQNPRYQVTQFGKPVTLSCSQTLNHNVMYWYQQKSSQAPKLLFHYYDKDFNNEADTPDNFQSRRPNTSFCFLDIRSPGLGDTAMYLCATSKGLAGGYEQYFGPGTRLTVT.

This rearrangement joins TRBV10-3 to TRBJ2-3, with D possibly matching TRBD1 (6 bases). CDR3 length: 14 amino acids. CDR1 and CDR2 from the germline V gene are ENHRY and SYGVKD. V dropped 10 bases and J dropped 8 bases, with 22 bases sitting between them. CDR3 sequence (DNA): TGTGCCACAAGGGGGTCCACTAGTCACGGTACGCAGTATTTT. It yields the protein CATRGSTSHGTQYF.